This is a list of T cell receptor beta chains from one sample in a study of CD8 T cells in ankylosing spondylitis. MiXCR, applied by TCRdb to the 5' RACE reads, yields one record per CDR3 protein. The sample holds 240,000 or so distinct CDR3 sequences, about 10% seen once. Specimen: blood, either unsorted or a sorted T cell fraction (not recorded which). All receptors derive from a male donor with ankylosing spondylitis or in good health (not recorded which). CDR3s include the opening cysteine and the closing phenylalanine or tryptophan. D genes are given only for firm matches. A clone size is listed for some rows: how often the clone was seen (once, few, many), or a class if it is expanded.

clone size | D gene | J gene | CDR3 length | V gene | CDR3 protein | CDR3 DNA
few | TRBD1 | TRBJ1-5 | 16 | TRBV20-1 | CSARDEEGASSQPQHF | TGCAGTGCTAGAGATGAAGAGGGGGCATCAAGTCAGCCCCAGCATTTT
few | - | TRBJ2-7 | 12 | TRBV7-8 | CASRTRDYEQYF | TGTGCCAGCAGGACTAGGGACTACGAGCAGTACTTC
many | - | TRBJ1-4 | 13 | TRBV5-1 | CASSLSRREKLFF | TGCGCCAGCAGCTTGAGTCGGCGTGAAAAACTGTTTTTT
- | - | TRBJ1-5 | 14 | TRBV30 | CAWSVLSVGQPQHF | TGTGCCTGGAGTGTACTGTCAGTGGGTCAGCCCCAGCATTTT
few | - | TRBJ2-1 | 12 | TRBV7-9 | CASSFDAHEQFF | TGTGCCAGCAGCTTTGACGCGCATGAGCAGTTCTTC
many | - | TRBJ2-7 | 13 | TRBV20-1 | CSVERTEPYEQYF | TGCAGTGTGGAGAGGACAGAACCCTACGAGCAGTACTTC
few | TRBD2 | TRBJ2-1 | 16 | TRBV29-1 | CSVDGISGRVYNEQFF | TGCAGCGTTGACGGGATAAGCGGGAGGGTTTACAATGAGCAGTTCTTC
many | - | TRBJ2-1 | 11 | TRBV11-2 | CASSRAGQQFF | TGTGCCAGCAGCCGAGCGGGTCAGCAGTTCTTC
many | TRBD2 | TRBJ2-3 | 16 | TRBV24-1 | CATSDRSGRAPDTQYF | TGTGCCACCAGTGATCGGAGCGGGAGGGCCCCAGATACGCAGTATTTT
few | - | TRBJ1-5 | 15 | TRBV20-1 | CSARDQGYSNQPQHF | TGCAGTGCTAGAGATCAAGGATATAGCAATCAGCCCCAGCATTTT
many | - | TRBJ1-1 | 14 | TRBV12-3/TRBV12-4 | CASSLAGGNTEAFF | TGCGCCAGCAGCTTGGCCGGGGGGAACACTGAAGCTTTCTTT
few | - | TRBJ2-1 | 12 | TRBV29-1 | CSVHLANNEQFF | TGCAGCGTTCATCTGGCCAACAATGAGCAGTTCTTC
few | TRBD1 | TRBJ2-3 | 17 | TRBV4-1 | CASSQDHGTGSTDTQYF | TGCGCCAGCAGCCAAGATCACGGGACAGGGAGCACAGATACGCAGTATTTT
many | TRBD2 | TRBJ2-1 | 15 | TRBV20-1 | CSAPDSGGAVDEQFF | TGCAGTGCCCCTGATAGCGGGGGGGCGGTCGATGAGCAGTTCTTC
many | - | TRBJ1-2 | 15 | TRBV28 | CASSLFTAGRIGYTF | TGTGCCAGCAGTTTATTTACGGCAGGGAGGATTGGCTACACCTTC
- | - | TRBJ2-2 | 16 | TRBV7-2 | CASTTAWGGITGELFF | TGTGCCAGCACCACTGCTTGGGGGGGCATAACCGGGGAGCTGTTTTTT
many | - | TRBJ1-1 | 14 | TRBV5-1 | CASSDHWENTEAFF | TGCGCCAGCAGCGATCACTGGGAGAACACTGAAGCTTTCTTT
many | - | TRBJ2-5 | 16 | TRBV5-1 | CASSQARGAEYETQYF | TGCGCCAGCAGCCAAGCAAGGGGGGCAGAGTATGAGACCCAGTACTTC
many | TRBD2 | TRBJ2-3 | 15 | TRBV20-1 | CSAATSGGSTDTQYF | TGCAGTGCTGCGACTAGCGGGGGAAGCACAGATACGCAGTATTTT
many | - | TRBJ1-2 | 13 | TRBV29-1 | CSVVSEGAYGYTF | TGCAGCGTTGTAAGTGAGGGAGCCTATGGCTACACCTTC
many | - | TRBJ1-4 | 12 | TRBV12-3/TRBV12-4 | CASRPEGAGLFF | TGTGCCAGCAGGCCGGAGGGCGCCGGTTTGTTTTTT
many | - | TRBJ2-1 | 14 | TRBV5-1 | CASSLVTGVNEQFF | TGCGCCAGCAGCTTGGTTACGGGAGTCAATGAGCAGTTCTTC
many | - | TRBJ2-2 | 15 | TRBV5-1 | CASSFEWAGTGELFF | TGCGCCAGCAGCTTCGAATGGGCCGGCACCGGGGAGCTGTTTTTT
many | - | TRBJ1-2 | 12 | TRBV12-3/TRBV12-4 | CASSDEPLGYTF | TGTGCCAGCAGCGACGAGCCCTTGGGCTACACCTTC
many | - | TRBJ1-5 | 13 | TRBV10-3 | CAIRGNSNQPQHF | TGTGCCATCCGCGGTAATAGCAATCAGCCCCAGCATTTT
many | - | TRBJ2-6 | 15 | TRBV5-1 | CASSRALSGANVLTF | TGCGCCAGCAGCAGGGCACTCTCTGGGGCCAACGTCCTGACTTTC
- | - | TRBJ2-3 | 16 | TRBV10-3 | CAISGDAGARTDTQYF | TGTGCCATCAGTGGGGACGCGGGGGCGCGCACAGATACGCAGTATTTT
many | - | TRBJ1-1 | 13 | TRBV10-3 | CATHRGMNTEAFF | TGTGCCACCCATCGGGGGATGAACACTGAAGCTTTCTTT
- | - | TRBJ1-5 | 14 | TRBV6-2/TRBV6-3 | CASSYSMAAQPQHF | TGTGCCAGCAGTTACTCGATGGCGGCTCAGCCCCAGCATTTT
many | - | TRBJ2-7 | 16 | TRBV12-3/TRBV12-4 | CASSPPPSVRRNEQYF | TGTGCCAGCAGTCCCCCCCCTAGCGTGAGGCGCAACGAGCAGTACTTC
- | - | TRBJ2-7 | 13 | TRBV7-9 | CASSSHWVVEQYF | TGTGCCAGCAGCTCCCATTGGGTGGTCGAGCAGTACTTC
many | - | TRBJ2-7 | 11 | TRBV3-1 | CASSHRREQYF | TGTGCCAGCAGCCACCGGAGGGAGCAGTACTTC